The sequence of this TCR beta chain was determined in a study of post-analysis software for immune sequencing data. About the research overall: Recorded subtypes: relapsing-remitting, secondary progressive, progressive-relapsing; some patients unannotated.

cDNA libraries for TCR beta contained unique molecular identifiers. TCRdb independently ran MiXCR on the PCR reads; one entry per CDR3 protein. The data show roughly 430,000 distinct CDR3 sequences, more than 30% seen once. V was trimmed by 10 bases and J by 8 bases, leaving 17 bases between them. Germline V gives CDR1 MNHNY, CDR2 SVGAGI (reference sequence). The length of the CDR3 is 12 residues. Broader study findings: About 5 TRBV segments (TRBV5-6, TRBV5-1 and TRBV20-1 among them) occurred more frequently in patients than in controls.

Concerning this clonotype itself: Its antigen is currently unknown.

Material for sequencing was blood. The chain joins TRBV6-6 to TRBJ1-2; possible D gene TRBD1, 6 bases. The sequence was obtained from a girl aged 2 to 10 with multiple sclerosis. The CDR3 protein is CAIRSGVGGYTF. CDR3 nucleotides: TGTGCCATTCGATCAGGGGTCGGCGGCTACACCTTC.